This TCR beta chain was documented in a study of blood T cell repertoires in COVID-19. Study-wide context: COVID-19 samples, acute and convalescent, were from the United States, Italy and Spain.

V lost 5 bases, J lost 1 base, and 3 bases stayed unmatched. The germline V gene encodes CDR1 SEHNR and CDR2 FQNEAQ (reference sequence). The CDR3 is made up of 15 amino acids. Followed longitudinally, the Seattle patients had been enrolled during active infection. Assay used: immunoSEQ multiplex PCR; TCRdb lists only in-frame clones, some missing. The table shows over 150,000 clones, with about 88% occurring only once. Sequenced input: peripheral blood. The origin of this receptor is a man aged 45-60 years with COVID-19, enrolled during active disease. The chain carries TRBV7-9 and TRBJ2-3; 10 bases line up with TRBD2. The CDR3 sequence: CASSTGTSGTDTQYF. In DNA form, the CDR3 reads TGTGCCAGCAGCACCGGGACTAGCGGCACAGATACGCAGTATTTT.